The T cell receptor (beta chain) described here comes from a study of T cell repertoires in cytomegalovirus infection. One entry per CDR3 protein results from TCRdb running MiXCR on the reads. The sample has 140,000 to 150,000 distinct CDR3 sequences, 30% to 40% seen once. As regards this clonotype: Its antigen is still unknown.

Looked up from germline, CDR1 is LGHNA and CDR2 is YNFKEQ. The CDR3 is 16 residues long. With 0 bases removed from V and 5 bases from J, the gap between germline ends came to 14 bases. This chain uses TRBV4-2 with TRBJ2-1; TRBD2 might be the D (6 bases). Specimen: CD8+ T cells from cultured PBMCs, collected from culture after CMV antigen stimulation. The TCR sequence derives from a human donor in good health (CMV status not recorded). Some clones in this sample may be carry-over from other donors' samples. The CDR3 region has the DNA TGTGCCAGCAGCCAAGAAGGCTTGCGGGGAAACAATGAGCAGTTCTTC. It codes for CASSQEGLRGNNEQFF.